A single sample is the source of the 15 T cell receptor beta chains below, sequenced in a study of CD8 T cells in ankylosing spondylitis. MiXCR, applied by TCRdb to the 5' RACE reads, yields one record per CDR3 protein. Of around 150,000 distinct CDR3 sequences detected, 5.5% to 7.5% appear once; the ten largest clones hold roughly 12%. Sequencing was carried out using blood, either unsorted or a sorted T cell fraction (not recorded which). The receptors were gathered from a female donor with ankylosing spondylitis or in good health (not recorded which).

This clonotype was seen at least ten times. The gene calls are TRBV12-3 or TRBV12-4 and TRBJ2-2; D may be TRBD1 or TRBD2 (6 bases each). The CDR3 covers 19 residues. The V gene lost 4 bases and the J gene lost 0 bases, with 21 bases spanning the gap. The CDR3 loop reads CASSSPGEQGSANTGELFF. The CDR3 bases are TGTGCCAGCAGTTCCCCGGGGGAACAGGGTTCCGCGAACACCGGGGAGCTGTTTTTT.

The table lists this clonotype with a few counts. The J gene is TRBJ2-2, the V gene TRBV7-8; 9 bases are shared with TRBD2. The junction had 3 bases not matched to a gene; V was cut back by 5 bases and J by 2 bases. There are 15 residues in the CDR3. CDR1 and CDR2 from the germline V gene are SGHVS and FQNEAQ. The CDR3 sequence: CASSKTSGNTGELFF. Here the CDR3 DNA reads TGTGCCAGCAGCAAGACTAGCGGAAACACCGGGGAGCTGTTTTTT.

This clonotype was seen ten or more times. CDR3 amino acids: CASSPVVLSSGNTIYF. CDR3 DNA sequence: TGTGCCAGCAGTCCCGTGGTCTTGAGCTCTGGAAACACCATATATTTT. The chain joins TRBV28 to TRBJ1-3; D is ambiguous. The ends were cut back, 5 bases at V and 0 bases at J, with 14 bases in the middle. This CDR3 region has 16 residues. Germline V gene sequence: CDR1 MDHEN, CDR2 SYDVKM.

J is TRBJ2-7 and V is TRBV12-3 or TRBV12-4; maybe TRBD2 (7 bases). V lost 7 bases and J 1 base, leaving 11 bases between the germline ends. The CDR3 extends over 13 amino acids. The CDR3 DNA reads TGTGCCAGCACGGGGGGCAGGTCCTACGAGCAGTACTTC. Translated: CASTGGRSYEQYF.

This clonotype was seen many times. The V call is TRBV29-1, the J call TRBJ1-1, with unresolved D. The V and J ends lost 2 bases and 0 bases respectively, with 10 bases between them. This CDR3 is 14 amino acids long. CDR1 SQVTM and CDR2 ANQGSEA come from the germline V gene. CDR3 DNA sequence: TGCAGCGTTGAAACCTCCCTCATGAACACTGAAGCTTTCTTT. This encodes CSVETSLMNTEAFF.

This clonotype was observed at least ten times. V is TRBV3-1 and J is TRBJ1-1, with 7 bases matching TRBD1. After removal of 6 bases from V and 4 bases from J, the junction contained 8 bases not matched to a gene. Per the germline V gene, CDR1 is LGHDT and CDR2 is YNNKEL (reference sequence). The CDR3 spans 14 residues. In DNA, the CDR3 is TGTGCCAGCAGTCGGGACAGAGTAAGCACTGAAGCTTTCTTT. It translates to CASSRDRVSTEAFF.

This clonotype was picked up many times. The gene calls are TRBV2 and TRBJ2-2; TRBD1 matches 9 bases. Germline lookup yields CDR1 SNHLY and CDR2 FYNNEI. The CDR3 sequence is 14 residues long. V lost 4 bases to trimming and J lost 5 bases; unmatched junction nucleotides: 2. In nucleotides, the CDR3 is TGTGCCAGCAGTGCCGGGACAGGGACCGGGGAGCTGTTTTTT. It specifies CASSAGTGTGELFF.

This clonotype appeared many times. Mismatch with germline at one junction end may stem from a read error. V and J are TRBV29-1 and TRBJ2-3; D possibly corresponds to TRBD2 (7 bases). Germline CDR1 and CDR2: SQVTM and ANQGSEA. This CDR3 is 15 amino acids long. The CDR3 bases are TGCAGCGTTAAAGAAGGGGGGGTGTTCACAGATACGCAGTATTTT. Translating it yields CSVKEGGVFTDTQYF.

This clonotype was detected ten times or more. The chain joins TRBV28 to TRBJ2-5, with 8 bases that match TRBD2. The CDR3 contains 14 residues. The trim removed 6 bases at V and 5 bases at J, leaving 8 bases unmatched. CDR1 and CDR2 (germline): MDHEN, SYDVKM. The CDR3 loop reads CASRPGGGKETQYF. The CDR3 nucleotides are TGTGCCAGCAGACCTGGCGGGGGGAAGGAGACCCAGTACTTC.

This clonotype has at least ten counts. This chain connects TRBV7-8 to TRBJ2-7; no definite D call. The germline V and J ends were trimmed by 1 base and 3 bases, with 19 bases remaining between them. The CDR3 consists of 17 residues. The germline CDR1 and CDR2 sequences are SGHVS and FQNEAQ. The CDR3 DNA sequence: TGTGCCAGCAGCTTAGATGCCGGGTCCGGCAGGATCTACGAGCAGTACTTC. Protein sequence: CASSLDAGSGRIYEQYF.

This clonotype appeared many times. The chain couples TRBV24-1 to TRBJ2-5, with a possible D match to TRBD1 (6 bases). V was trimmed by 2 bases and J by 5 bases, leaving 17 bases between them. From germline, CDR1 is KGHDR and CDR2 SFDVKD. This CDR3 is built from 16 residues. The CDR3 nucleotides are TGTGCCACCAGTGATTCGGACTCAACAGGGAAGGAGACCCAGTACTTC. As protein: CATSDSDSTGKETQYF.

This clonotype was recorded at least ten times. This chain uses TRBV28 with TRBJ1-2, with a possible D match to TRBD1 (5 bases). V was clipped by 4 bases and J by 4 bases, with 16 bases between them. The CDR3 sequence is 15 residues long. Germline assignment: CDR1 MDHEN and CDR2 SYDVKM. The CDR3 sequence: CASSSSGSKFYGYTF. The DNA for the CDR3 is TGTGCCAGCAGTTCCTCAGGGAGTAAATTCTATGGCTACACCTTC.

In its sample, this clonotype was seen many times. The chain joins TRBV20-1 to TRBJ2-3; 7 positions agree with TRBD2. There are 13 residues in the CDR3. Germline V lookup: CDR1 DFQATT, CDR2 SNEGSKA (reference sequence). After removal of 5 bases from V and 2 bases from J, the junction contained 4 bases not matched to a gene. CDR3 loop: CSAVGGFTDTQYF. The CDR3 DNA sequence: TGCAGTGCTGTGGGGGGGTTCACAGATACGCAGTATTTT.

This clonotype was seen many times. This chain links TRBV6-2 or TRBV6-3 with TRBJ1-1; tentatively, D is TRBD1 (5 bases). V was pared by 7 bases and J by 5 bases, with 17 bases between. The CDR3 covers 14 residues. Germline V lookup: CDR1 MNHEY, CDR2 SVGEGT. CDR3 nucleotide sequence: TGTGCCAGCACCTCGACAGCTTCGGGGACTGAAGCTTTCTTT. It yields the protein CASTSTASGTEAFF.

This clonotype was observed many times. The chain links TRBV5-1 to TRBJ1-6, with D unresolved. Trimming left V 4 bases short and J 9 bases short, with 14 bases between. The CDR3 is 14 residues long. Germline CDR1 SGHRS, CDR2 YFSETQ. The CDR3 nucleotides read TGCGCCAGCAGCCCGGATCGGTTTAGTTCACCCCTCCACTTT. Translated: CASSPDRFSSPLHF.